Following are 9 T cell receptor beta chains from one sample sequenced in a study of cytomegalovirus exposure and HLA in healthy donors. Primers: 60 Vbeta forward and 13 Jbeta reverse. TCRdb's copy holds only in-frame clones and misses some; the assay was immunoSEQ multiplex PCR. The sample includes around 150,000 clones, approximately 77% of them seen just once. Material: PBMCs. The source of these receptors is a man aged 25 to 45 in good health and CMV-seropositive.

This clone was counted once. Written as DNA, the CDR3 is TGTGCCAGCAGCTTCGGGACAGGCGCTTTCTACGAGCAGTACTTC. This sequence encodes CASSFGTGAFYEQYF. The chain recombines TRBV11-3 with TRBJ2-7; 8 positions agree with TRBD1. There are 15 residues in the CDR3. V shed 3 bases and J 3 bases; nucleotides not matched to a gene: 7. The V gene's germline CDR1 is SGHNT and CDR2 YENEEA.

The chain uses TRBV23-1 and TRBJ2-1, with no clear D. TRBV23-1 is annotated as an ORF whose role is uncertain. Deletions cut 2 bases from V and 5 bases from J, with 7 bases between. This CDR3 has 13 amino acids. The CDR3 region has the DNA TGCGCCAGCAGTCAACTAGTCAACAATGAGCAGTTCTTC. Encoded protein: CASSQLVNNEQFF.

The chain combines TRBV7-3 with TRBJ2-3; 11 bases agree with TRBD2. This CDR3 is built from 14 residues. The germline V gene encodes CDR1 SGHTA and CDR2 FQGTGA. The V gene end was trimmed by 5 bases and the J gene end by 4 bases; junction bases not matched to a gene: 2. Here the CDR3 DNA reads TGTGCCAGCAGCGAACTAGCGGGAGCAGATACGCAGTATTTT. Its protein is CASSELAGADTQYF.

J is TRBJ1-4 and V is TRBV28; no definite D call. The CDR3 loop spans 19 amino acids. Trimming stripped 2 bases from V and 0 bases from J, with 19 bases between. Germline lookup yields CDR1 MDHEN and CDR2 SYDVKM. CDR3 region: CASSLAAADLVATNEKLFF. CDR3 nucleotides: TGTGCCAGCAGTTTAGCGGCCGCAGATTTAGTTGCAACTAATGAAAAACTGTTTTTT. The whole variable domain, remainder taken from reference TRBV28 and TRBJ1-4, is DVKVTQSSRYLVKRTGEKVFLECVQDMDHENMFWYRQDPGLGLRLIYFSYDVKMKEKGDIPEGYSVSREKKERFSLILESASTNQTSMYLCASSLAAADLVATNEKLFFGSGTQLSVL.

The chain joins TRBV7-9 to TRBJ2-6; perhaps TRBD1 as D (5 bases). CDR1 and CDR2 (germline): SEHNR, FQNEAQ (reference sequence). Between the trimmed V and J ends, which lost 5 bases and 4 bases, there was a span of 15 bases. This CDR3 region has 16 residues. CDR3 sequence reads: CASSQGLAAGANVLTF. CDR3 nucleotide sequence: TGTGCCAGCAGCCAGGGCCTGGCGGCAGGGGCCAACGTCCTGACTTTC.

The chain has TRBV27 and TRBJ2-7; D unresolved. There are 14 residues in the CDR3. The germline V and J ends were trimmed by 6 bases and 4 bases, with 16 bases remaining between them. The germline V gene has CDR1 MNHEY and CDR2 SMNVEV (reference sequence). This chain's CDR3 is CASSRVTNPYEQYF. The DNA for the CDR3 is TGTGCCAGCAGCCGTGTTACAAACCCTTACGAGCAGTACTTC.

CDR3 sequence reads: CASSLQAGPYNEQFF. The CDR3, as DNA: TGCGCCAGCAGCTTACAAGCGGGACCCTACAATGAGCAGTTCTTC. The genes are TRBV5-1 and TRBJ2-1; 7 bases fit TRBD2. Germline V CDR1 and CDR2: SGHRS, YFSETQ. The CDR3 length is 15 residues. V trimming: 2 bases; J trimming: 2 bases; junction bases outside the gene matches: 4.

The chain is built from TRBV6-4 and TRBJ2-2, with D hard to call. Deletions cut 0 bases from V and 2 bases from J, with 13 bases between. The length of the CDR3 is 17 residues. Germline V gene sequence: CDR1 MRHNA, CDR2 SNTAGT. Here the CDR3 reads CASSDSMAVSNTGELFF. As DNA, the CDR3 is TGTGCCAGCAGTGACTCGATGGCAGTAAGTAACACCGGGGAGCTGTTTTTT.

The chain employs TRBV7-9 and TRBJ1-6, with 7 positions matching TRBD1. CDR1 and CDR2 from the germline V gene are SEHNR and FQNEAQ (reference sequence). Trimming at V came to 5 bases and at J to 6 bases, leaving 7 bases not matched to a gene. CDR3 size: 15 residues. DNA for the CDR3: TGTGCCAGCAGCCTACGACAGGGTTCTAATTCACCCCTCCACTTT. Its protein product is CASSLRQGSNSPLHF.